The sequence of this TCR beta chain was determined in a study of blood T cell repertoires in COVID-19. Study summary: Sites in the United States, Italy and Spain provided acute and convalescent COVID-19 samples. Sample material is recorded as cDNA or gDNA derived from T cells, B-cell-depleted T cells, or PBMCs.

The V end lost 5 bases, the J end lost 4 bases, and 14 bases lay between the germline ends. The CDR3 spans 14 residues. The germline CDR1 and CDR2 sequences are LNHDA and SQIVND (reference sequence). In this sample, this clone turned up a few times. Only in-frame clones appear in the TCRdb table, and some are missing; sequencing was by immunoSEQ multiplex PCR. The sample has about 210,000 clones; about 88% are singletons. The receptor comes from a man aged 70 or older with acute or convalescent COVID-19. Sequenced material: peripheral blood. V and J are TRBV19 and TRBJ1-2; possible D gene TRBD1, 6 bases. The chain's CDR3 is CASSSGGATYGYTF. CDR3 nucleotide sequence: TGTGCCAGTAGTTCGGGGGGCGCGACCTATGGCTACACCTTC.